Following are 27 T cell receptor beta chains from one sample sequenced in a study of naive and memory T cell subsets. Both TRBC1 and TRBC2 were covered by a beta constant-region primer of two equimolar oligonucleotides. Nested alpha and beta constant-region primers with the SP2 primer drove four PCR rounds on ligated cDNA. MiXCR, run by TCRdb on the UMI-ligation and nested PCR reads, gives a single entry per CDR3 protein. The sample lists under 150,000 distinct CDR3 sequences, around 21% seen once, with about 0.63% in the top ten. Broader study findings: Especially in CD8 cells, naive repertoires contained a few larger clonotypes, possibly CD45RA-re-expressing memory cells.

These receptors' targets are unknown. The sequencing sample was made of naive CD8+ T cells from blood. The receptors stem from a human donor in good health.

The rearrangement links TRBV6-5 to TRBJ2-5, with a possible D match to TRBD1 (6 bases). The CDR3 extends over 14 amino acids. CDR1 is MNHEY and CDR2 is SVGAGI in the germline V gene. The ends were cut back, 6 bases at V and 4 bases at J, with 15 bases in the middle. This CDR3 is CASSPTDRSETQYF. CDR3 coding DNA: TGTGCCAGCAGCCCTACGGACAGATCAGAGACCCAGTACTTC.

In its sample, this clonotype was seen many times. V is TRBV5-1 and J is TRBJ1-1, with D unresolved. V shed 0 bases and J shed 8 bases, with 5 bases lying between them. The germline gives CDR1 SGHRS, CDR2 YFSETQ. The CDR3 runs to 11 residues. CDR3 sequence (DNA): TGCGCCAGCAGCTTGGGGTCAGAAGCTTTCTTT. This codes for CASSLGSEAFF.

This clonotype was counted a few times. J is TRBJ2-7 and V is TRBV11-2; D remains unclear. Germline values: CDR1 SGHAT, CDR2 FQNNGV. This CDR3 has 14 amino acids. Trimming left V 3 bases short and J 3 bases short, with 12 bases between. CDR3 protein: CASSFRLADYEQYF. The CDR3 region has the DNA TGTGCCAGCAGCTTCCGCCTCGCTGACTACGAGCAGTACTTC.

The V and J genes are TRBV5-1 and TRBJ2-1; the match to TRBD2 covers 8 bases. V trimming: 3 bases; J trimming: 3 bases; junction bases outside the gene matches: 11. The CDR3 consists of 17 residues. Germline-derived CDR1 and CDR2 are SGHRS and YFSETQ. DNA of the CDR3: TGCGCCAGCAGCTCCTTTTTTGAGCGGGGGAACTACAATGAGCAGTTCTTC. Translation gives CASSSFFERGNYNEQFF.

In nucleotides, the CDR3 is TGTGCCATCAGTGAACTAGCCCAGATCTACAATGAGCAGTTCTTC. It codes for CAISELAQIYNEQFF. The gene calls are TRBV10-3 and TRBJ2-1; possibly TRBD2 for D (6 bases). The CDR3 loop spans 15 amino acids. Trimming stripped 3 bases from V and 3 bases from J, with 12 bases between. Germline V gene data show CDR1 as ENHRY and CDR2 as SYGVKD.

The V gene is TRBV7-6, the J gene TRBJ2-7, with D possibly called TRBD1 or TRBD2 (5 bases each). V lost 4 bases, J lost 0 bases, and 10 bases lay in between. Germline CDR1 reads SGHVS; CDR2 reads FNYEAQ. The CDR3 loop spans 14 amino acids. The CDR3 loop is CASSSGTDSYEQYF. In DNA form, the CDR3 reads TGTGCCAGCAGCTCCGGGACCGACTCCTACGAGCAGTACTTC.

The chain has TRBV5-1 and TRBJ1-2; 7 nucleotides line up with TRBD1. Per germline, CDR1 SGHRS and CDR2 YFSETQ. The CDR3 length is 14 residues. Trimming at V came to 3 bases and at J to 0 bases, leaving 2 bases not matched to a gene. CDR3 nucleotides: TGCGCCAGCAGCTATGGGACAGCTAACTATGGCTACACCTTC. It is translated as CASSYGTANYGYTF.

The rearrangement joins TRBV30 to TRBJ2-7, with a possible D match to TRBD2 (5 bases). CDR1 GTSNPN and CDR2 SVGIG come from the germline V gene (reference sequence). The V gene lost 5 bases and the J gene lost 2 bases, with 10 bases spanning the gap. This CDR3 has 12 amino acids. The CDR3 spells CAWEGKAYEQYF. Here the CDR3 DNA reads TGTGCCTGGGAGGGTAAGGCCTACGAGCAGTACTTC.

The CDR3 bases are TGTGCCAGCAGTTACTCGATTGGACCGACCACTGAAGCTTTCTTT. This gives the protein CASSYSIGPTTEAFF. This rearrangement joins TRBV6-2 or TRBV6-3 to TRBJ1-1, with D uncertain. CDR3 length: 15 amino acids. Germline V lookup: CDR1 MNHEY, CDR2 SVGEGT. The germline V and J ends were trimmed by 0 bases and 4 bases, with 12 bases remaining between them.

The chain combines TRBV6-2 or TRBV6-3 with TRBJ2-1; TRBD1 aligns across 7 bases. The CDR3 extends over 15 amino acids. Germline values: CDR1 MNHEY, CDR2 SVGEGT. V was pared by 3 bases and J by 2 bases, with 4 bases of the junction left unmatched. The CDR3 reads CASSYRGTAYNEQFF. The CDR3 DNA follows: TGTGCCAGCAGTTATAGAGGGACAGCCTACAATGAGCAGTTCTTC.

Only a few counts were recorded for this clonotype. V usage is TRBV30 and J usage is TRBJ2-1, with 10 positions matching TRBD2. Germline values: CDR1 GTSNPN, CDR2 SVGIG (reference sequence). This CDR3 has 15 residues. Trimming cost V 3 bases and J 3 bases; bases outside gene matches: 5. The CDR3 sequence: CAWSPTSGIYNEQFF. The CDR3 DNA reads TGTGCCTGGAGCCCTACTAGCGGGATCTACAATGAGCAGTTCTTC.

The table lists this clonotype with a few counts. The V and J genes are TRBV11-3 and TRBJ2-1; D remains unclear. The CDR3 extends over 14 amino acids. Trimming shortened V by 4 bases and J by 8 bases, and 15 bases separated the two germline ends. Germline V gene data show CDR1 as SGHNT and CDR2 as YENEEA. Here the CDR3 DNA reads TGTGCCAGCAGCTCCTTCGACGGGCCGGATGAGCAGTTCTTC. Its translation: CASSSFDGPDEQFF.

CDR3 sequence reads: CASSQMISPNEQFF. As DNA, the CDR3 is TGTGCCAGCAGTCAAATGATCAGTCCGAATGAGCAGTTCTTC. The chain recombines TRBV28 with TRBJ2-1; D is uncertain. Germline CDR1 reads MDHEN; CDR2 reads SYDVKM. This CDR3 comprises 14 residues. Trimming removed 5 bases at V and 7 bases at J, with 15 bases between. The complete variable domain, with remaining parts taken from reference TRBV28 and TRBJ2-1, reads DVKVTQSSRYLVKRTGEKVFLECVQDMDHENMFWYRQDPGLGLRLIYFSYDVKMKEKGDIPEGYSVSREKKERFSLILESASTNQTSMYLCASSQMISPNEQFFGPGTRLTVL.

This clonotype was seen only a few times. The chain links TRBV7-8 to TRBJ2-2; possible D gene TRBD1, 5 bases. Germline V gene data show CDR1 as SGHVS and CDR2 as FQNEAQ. CDR3 length equals 15 residues. V was pared by 3 bases and J by 4 bases, with 12 bases between. The CDR3 nucleotides read TGTGCCAGCAGCTTTCAGGGTAGTGGCACCGGGGAGCTGTTTTTT. Its translation: CASSFQGSGTGELFF.

This clonotype was detected many times. V gene TRBV27 combines with J gene TRBJ1-1; the D is unclear. The germline V gene has CDR1 MNHEY and CDR2 SMNVEV (reference sequence). This CDR3 contains 11 residues. V lost 7 bases and J lost 4, with 7 bases in between. The DNA of the CDR3 is TGTGCCAGCATTGGGAGCACTGAAGCTTTCTTT. Residues: CASIGSTEAFF.

J is TRBJ2-2 and V is TRBV12-3 or TRBV12-4; 12 bases align to TRBD2. The trim removed 6 bases at V and 1 base at J, leaving 6 bases unmatched. The CDR3 length is 17 residues. The CDR3 DNA reads as TGTGCCAGCAGCAACGGACTAGCGGGATTGAACACCGGGGAGCTGTTTTTT. As protein: CASSNGLAGLNTGELFF.

In its sample, this clonotype was seen many times. V is TRBV6-5 and J is TRBJ2-5; TRBD2 matches at 8 bases. CDR1 MNHEY and CDR2 SVGAGI come from the germline V gene. V trimming: 0 bases; J trimming: 5 bases; junction bases outside the gene matches: 11. CDR3 length: 17 amino acids. As DNA, the CDR3 is TGTGCCAGCAGTTACTCGACGAAGCGGGAGATTCCCGAGACCCAGTACTTC. It codes for CASSYSTKREIPETQYF.

This clonotype was seen a few times. This chain links TRBV6-6 with TRBJ2-5; 9 nucleotides line up with TRBD2. The germline CDR1 and CDR2 sequences are MNHNY and SVGAGI (reference sequence). V was clipped by 6 bases and J by 0 bases; unmatched bases: 5. There are 15 residues in the CDR3. The CDR3: CASSLAGSYQETQYF. CDR3 bases: TGTGCCAGCAGCCTAGCGGGGTCGTACCAAGAGACCCAGTACTTC.

The V and J genes are TRBV6-5 and TRBJ2-6; D gene uncertain. CDR3 size: 15 residues. Per the germline V gene, CDR1 is MNHEY and CDR2 is SVGAGI. The germline V and J ends were trimmed by 5 bases and 0 bases, with 8 bases remaining between them. The CDR3 region is CASSTDISGANVLTF. CDR3 bases: TGTGCCAGCAGTACAGATATCTCTGGGGCCAACGTCCTGACTTTC.

This clonotype is a singleton in its sample. The chain carries TRBV12-3 or TRBV12-4 and TRBJ1-2, with TRBD1 as a possible D gene (5 bases). The CDR3 extends over 12 amino acids. V shed 3 bases and J shed 5 bases, with 7 bases lying between them. CDR3 in DNA: TGTGCCAGCAGTTTCTCAGGGTATGGCTACACCTTC. Amino acid sequence: CASSFSGYGYTF.

This clonotype has just a few counts. The rearrangement uses TRBV10-2 and TRBJ1-5; D might be TRBD1 (6 bases). With 4 bases removed from V and 6 bases from J, the gap between germline ends came to 13 bases. The CDR3 has 14 residues. Germline V gives CDR1 WSHSY, CDR2 SAAADI. The CDR3: CASSGSGAVQPQHF. CDR3 nucleotide sequence: TGCGCCAGCAGTGGATCAGGGGCGGTTCAGCCCCAGCATTTT.

This clonotype came up a few times. J is TRBJ1-4 and V is TRBV27; TRBD1 agrees at 9 bases. The CDR3 has 16 amino acids. V shed 5 bases, J shed 0 bases, and the junction held 4 bases outside the gene matches. Germline values: CDR1 MNHEY, CDR2 SMNVEV (reference sequence). The CDR3 loop is CASSRGTGTTNEKLFF. The CDR3 DNA sequence: TGTGCCAGCAGTCGCGGGACAGGGACAACTAATGAAAAACTGTTTTTT. Full variable domain (remainder filled in from reference TRBV27 and TRBJ1-4): EAQVTQNPRYLITVTGKKLTVTCSQNMNHEYMSWYRQDPGLGLRQIYYSMNVEVTDKGDVPEGYKVSRKEKRNFPLILESPSPNQTSLYFCASSRGTGTTNEKLFFGSGTQLSVL.

The table lists this clonotype with a few counts. The chain is built from TRBV21-1 and TRBJ2-1. TRBV21-1 is a pseudogene segment. The CDR3 spans 9 residues. CDR3 bases: TGTGCCCCTCGGGCAGTCGGGGTCTTC. Its translation is CAPRAVGVF.

This clonotype was seen at least ten times. The genes are TRBV6-5 and TRBJ2-1; 10 bases match TRBD2. Losses at the gene ends were 0 bases for V and 3 bases for J; bases not matched to a gene: 5. This CDR3 region has 17 residues. Germline V CDR1 and CDR2: MNHEY, SVGAGI. The CDR3 sequence is CASSYSASGGSYNEQFF. The DNA for the CDR3 is TGTGCCAGCAGTTACTCGGCTAGCGGGGGTAGCTACAATGAGCAGTTCTTC.

The sample holds a few counts of this clonotype. The chain carries TRBV10-2 and TRBJ2-1, with 15 bases that match TRBD2. J gave up 8 bases and V 5 bases, and 7 bases lay outside the gene matches. The V gene's germline CDR1 is WSHSY and CDR2 SAAADI. The CDR3 spans 16 residues. CDR3 amino acids: CASSPGLAGGGDEQFF. Written as DNA, the CDR3 is TGCGCCAGCAGTCCCGGACTAGCGGGAGGGGGTGATGAGCAGTTCTTC.

The V call is TRBV7-8, the J call TRBJ2-3; D ambiguous. V was pared by 1 base and J by 3 bases, with 5 bases between. Germline V gene lookup returns CDR1 SGHVS and CDR2 FQNEAQ. The CDR3 spans 13 residues. The CDR3 DNA is TGTGCCAGCAGCTTAGAATCTACAGATACGCAGTATTTT. Protein product: CASSLESTDTQYF. The full variable domain, completed using reference TRBV7-8 and TRBJ2-3, is GAGVSQSPRYKVAKRGQDVALRCDPISGHVSLFWYQQALGQGPEFLTYFQNEAQLDKSGLPSDRFFAERPEGSVSTLKIQRTQQEDSAVYLCASSLESTDTQYFGPGTRLTVL.

This chain links TRBV27 with TRBJ2-1, with no clear D. This CDR3 has 12 amino acids. The V end was cut by 8 bases, the J end by 6 bases, with 11 bases between. The germline V gene encodes CDR1 MNHEY and CDR2 SMNVEV (reference sequence). CDR3 coding DNA: TGTGCCAGCGGGTTCAGTGCCAATGAGCAGTTCTTC. It yields the protein CASGFSANEQFF.